Following are 28 T cell receptor beta chains from one sample sequenced in a study of CD8 T cells in ankylosing spondylitis. One entry per CDR3 protein results from TCRdb running MiXCR on the 5' RACE reads. In the table there are some 200,000 distinct CDR3 sequences, 15% to 20% of which are singletons. The sequencing input was blood, either unsorted or a sorted T cell fraction (not recorded which). These receptors originate from a male donor between 5 and 35 years old with ankylosing spondylitis or in good health (not recorded which).

This clonotype has at least ten counts. This sequence joins TRBV7-9 and TRBJ2-3, with D tentatively TRBD1 (5 bases). With 2 bases removed from V and 9 bases from J, the gap between germline ends came to 12 bases. Germline V gives CDR1 SEHNR, CDR2 FQNEAQ (reference sequence). The CDR3 covers 13 residues. CDR3 DNA sequence: TGTGCCAGCAGCTTAAATTCAGGGAAGACGCAGTATTTT. Residues: CASSLNSGKTQYF.

This clonotype was observed many times. The rearrangement joins TRBV27 to TRBJ2-3; D remains ambiguous. The CDR3 extends over 13 amino acids. V was trimmed by 6 bases and J by 1 base, leaving 8 bases between them. The germline V gene encodes CDR1 MNHEY and CDR2 SMNVEV (reference sequence). The CDR3 DNA sequence: TGTGCCAGCAGCCCGGCGGGCACAGATACGCAGTATTTT. Translating it yields CASSPAGTDTQYF.

The sample holds many counts of this clonotype. The chain employs TRBV4-3 and TRBJ2-1; 8 nucleotides match TRBD2. Losses at the gene ends were 8 bases for V and 6 bases for J; bases not matched to a gene: 6. This CDR3 spans 13 amino acids. The germline CDR1 and CDR2 sequences are LGHNA and YSLEER. CDR3 in DNA: TGCGCCAGCGGTGTGGGACTAGTCAATGAGCAGTTCTTC. Protein: CASGVGLVNEQFF.

The J gene is TRBJ2-5, the V gene TRBV20-1, with TRBD2 matching over 12 bases. Germline CDR1 DFQATT, CDR2 SNEGSKA (reference sequence). With V trimmed by 3 bases and J by 5 bases, 7 bases remained unmatched. The CDR3 extends over 15 amino acids. CDR3 loop: CSASGLAGLFETQYF. CDR3 DNA sequence: TGCAGTGCTAGTGGACTAGCGGGACTGTTCGAGACCCAGTACTTC.

This sequence joins TRBV7-8 and TRBJ2-1; D remains unclear. This CDR3 comprises 12 residues. Germline V gene sequence: CDR1 SGHVS, CDR2 FQNEAQ. Deletions cut 7 bases from V and 9 bases from J, with 13 bases between. CDR3 DNA sequence: TGTGCCAGCACCCCCCCCTCGCCTGAGCAGTTCTTC. This codes for CASTPPSPEQFF.

The chain links TRBV25-1 to TRBJ1-5, with 7 bases aligning to TRBD1. The CDR3 runs 13 residues. The germline V gene encodes CDR1 MGHDK and CDR2 SYGVNS. V trimming: 7 bases; J trimming: 7 bases; junction bases outside the gene matches: 7. The CDR3 spells CASTGRGEQPQHF. CDR3 nucleotides: TGTGCCAGCACGGGCAGGGGGGAGCAGCCCCAGCATTTT.

This clonotype was recorded many times. The J gene is TRBJ1-5, the V gene TRBV2, with D uncertain. There are 14 residues in the CDR3. From germline, CDR1 is SNHLY and CDR2 FYNNEI. V shed 6 bases and J shed 7 bases, with 16 bases lying between them. The chain's CDR3 is CASRRDVLGQPQHF. The CDR3, as DNA: TGTGCCAGCAGGCGCGATGTGCTGGGGCAGCCCCAGCATTTT.

This clonotype was recorded at least ten times. The V and J genes are TRBV4-3 and TRBJ2-3, with 7 bases lining up with TRBD2. This CDR3 has 18 residues. CDR1 is LGHNA, CDR2 YSLEER, per germline. J was trimmed by 2 bases and V by 0 bases; bases with no gene match: 11. CDR3 DNA sequence: TGCGCCAGCAGCCAAGATGCGGCGGGAGCCAGATCCACAGATACGCAGTATTTT. This encodes CASSQDAAGARSTDTQYF.

The chain uses TRBV29-1 and TRBJ2-1; D gene uncertain. Germline V gene sequence: CDR1 SQVTM, CDR2 ANQGSEA. This CDR3 has 15 amino acids. V lost 1 base to trimming and J lost 1 base, with 11 bases between them. As DNA, the CDR3 is TGCAGCGTTGAAGCCCCGGACGTGTCCTACAATGAGCAGTTCTTC. The encoded protein is CSVEAPDVSYNEQFF.

This clonotype has a single count. This chain links TRBV5-4 with TRBJ2-5; a weak D match, TRBD1 (5 bases). This CDR3 is 15 amino acids long. V gave up 0 bases and J gave up 5 bases, with 14 bases separating them. Germline values: CDR1 SGHNT, CDR2 YYREEE (reference sequence). The CDR3 bases are TGTGCCAGCAGCTTGGCCTGGGGCTTCGGGGAGACCCAGTACTTC. Translation: CASSLAWGFGETQYF.

V and J are TRBV4-3 and TRBJ2-1, with 9 bases matching TRBD2. With 4 bases clipped from V and 6 bases from J, the junction kept 13 bases outside the gene matches. The CDR3 covers 17 residues. CDR1 LGHNA and CDR2 YSLEER come from the germline V gene. CDR3 protein: CASSPTTAGGFSNEQFF. DNA of the CDR3: TGCGCCAGCAGCCCCACGACAGCGGGAGGATTCTCCAATGAGCAGTTCTTC.

There are many counts of this clonotype. V is TRBV29-1 and J is TRBJ2-2, with D perhaps matching TRBD2 (6 bases). V lost 5 bases to trimming and J lost 5 bases, with 18 bases between them. Germline V CDR1 and CDR2: SQVTM, ANQGSEA. CDR3 length: 15 amino acids. In DNA, the CDR3 is TGCAGCGTTCTTAATCAAGGCGGGATTACCGGGGAGCTGTTTTTT. Translating it yields CSVLNQGGITGELFF.

This clonotype occurred a few times. The chain links TRBV10-3 to TRBJ2-1, with D tentatively TRBD1 (5 bases). The CDR3 has 14 residues. Germline-derived CDR1 and CDR2 are ENHRY and SYGVKD. V shed 0 bases and J shed 8 bases, with 11 bases lying between them. The CDR3 sequence is CAISESPDIDEQFF. CDR3 in DNA: TGTGCCATCAGTGAGTCTCCGGACATAGATGAGCAGTTCTTC.

This clonotype has ten or more counts. This chain links TRBV29-1 with TRBJ2-7; the D call may be TRBD1 or TRBD2 (5 bases each). The CDR3 length is 9 residues. CDR1 is SQVTM and CDR2 is ANQGSEA in the germline V gene. CDR3 region: CNRGDEQYV. The CDR3 DNA sequence: TGCAACCGGGGCGACGAGCAGTACGTC.

This clonotype was seen many times. This rearrangement joins TRBV11-2 to TRBJ2-1; 9 bases are a match to TRBD1. The CDR3 has 14 residues. Germline V gene data show CDR1 as SGHAT and CDR2 as FQNNGV. The V and J ends lost 4 bases and 9 bases, in that order; junction bases with no gene match: 7. The CDR3 DNA reads as TGTGCCAGCAGCTCCAGGACAGGGGCTGGTGAGCAGTTCTTC. This codes for CASSSRTGAGEQFF.

This clonotype was seen at least ten times. This rearrangement joins TRBV7-2 to TRBJ2-1; D remains unclear. CDR1 is SGHTA and CDR2 is FQGNSA in the germline V gene. The V gene lost 2 bases and the J gene lost 0 bases, with 14 bases spanning the gap. This CDR3 has 17 residues. CDR3 bases: TGTGCCAGCAGCTTAATGGGAACATTCTACTCCTACAATGAGCAGTTCTTC. The encoded protein is CASSLMGTFYSYNEQFF.

This clonotype was observed at least ten times. This chain's CDR3 is CASSVGGTLPREQFF. The CDR3 bases are TGTGCCAGCAGCGTAGGCGGGACACTCCCCCGAGAGCAGTTCTTC. The genes are TRBV9 and TRBJ2-1; D possibly matches TRBD1 or TRBD2 (6 bases each). Trimming removed 0 bases from V and 10 bases from J, with 17 bases in between. Germline CDR1 SGDLS, CDR2 YYNGEE. CDR3 length equals 15 residues.

The rearrangement joins TRBV12-3 or TRBV12-4 to TRBJ2-7, with 7 bases aligning to TRBD2. V was pared by 0 bases and J by 4 bases, with 3 bases of the junction left unmatched. The CDR3 is 14 amino acids. The DNA for the CDR3 is TGTGCCAGCAGTTTAGCGGGAGGGCCTTACGAGCAGTACGTC. Translated: CASSLAGGPYEQYV.

This clonotype was seen ten or more times. V and J are TRBV20-1 and TRBJ2-3; D unresolved. CDR1 is DFQATT, CDR2 SNEGSKA, per germline (reference sequence). This CDR3 is 13 amino acids long. V was pared by 0 bases and J by 1 base, with 5 bases between. The CDR3 nucleotides read TGCAGTGCTAGAGATGAGGGCACAGATACGCAGTATTTT. Protein: CSARDEGTDTQYF.

The chain combines TRBV7-6 with TRBJ2-5; D remains unclear. This CDR3 region has 12 residues. The germline gives CDR1 SGHVS, CDR2 FNYEAQ. V lost 7 bases, J lost 0 bases, and 6 bases lay in between. CDR3 loop: CASTQYQETQYF. DNA of the CDR3: TGTGCCAGCACCCAATACCAAGAGACCCAGTACTTC.

This clonotype was detected ten times or more. The chain employs TRBV29-1 and TRBJ2-1, with TRBD2 matching over 7 bases. V shed 3 bases and J 1 base; nucleotides not matched to a gene: 0. Germline lookup yields CDR1 SQVTM and CDR2 ANQGSEA. The CDR3 runs to 13 residues. The CDR3 DNA follows: TGCAGCGTTGAGGGGGGGTCCTACAATGAGCAGTTCTTC. Residues: CSVEGGSYNEQFF.

This clonotype was seen many times. The V call is TRBV20-1, the J call TRBJ1-2; 7 nucleotides agree with TRBD1. Germline V gene data show CDR1 as DFQATT and CDR2 as SNEGSKA (reference sequence). CDR3 length equals 11 residues. After removal of 5 bases from V and 4 bases from J, the junction contained 1 base not matched to a gene. The CDR3 sequence is CSARTGYGYTF. CDR3 bases: TGCAGTGCTCGGACAGGCTATGGCTACACCTTC.

This clonotype was counted ten times or more. The chain is built from TRBV5-1 and TRBJ2-5, with TRBD2 identical over 10 bases. This CDR3 is built from 14 residues. The V gene end was trimmed by 4 bases and the J gene end by 4 bases; junction bases not matched to a gene: 4. From germline, CDR1 is SGHRS and CDR2 YFSETQ. DNA of the CDR3: TGCGCCAGCAGCGTAGCGGGAGGACGAGAGACCCAGTACTTC. Its translation is CASSVAGGRETQYF.

This clonotype was counted ten times or more. The chain has TRBV2 and TRBJ1-1, with 11 nucleotides matching TRBD1. CDR1 is SNHLY, CDR2 FYNNEI, per germline. The CDR3 sequence is 15 residues long. J gave up 0 bases and V 6 bases, and 3 bases lay outside the gene matches. The CDR3: CASSGQGALNTEAFF. Here the CDR3 DNA reads TGTGCCAGCAGCGGACAGGGGGCCCTGAACACTGAAGCTTTCTTT.

This clonotype was seen ten or more times. The chain uses TRBV4-3 and TRBJ2-7, with 14 nucleotides matching TRBD2. CDR3 length: 16 amino acids. V was pared by 3 bases and J by 5 bases, with 6 bases of the junction left unmatched. CDR1 and CDR2 from the germline V gene are LGHNA and YSLEER. CDR3 coding DNA: TGCGCCAGCAGCCAGGTCGGGACTAGCGGGAGACACGAGCAGTACTTC. As protein: CASSQVGTSGRHEQYF.

This clonotype was seen at least ten times. The chain recombines TRBV2 with TRBJ1-5; 10 nucleotides align to TRBD1. CDR1 is SNHLY and CDR2 is FYNNEI in the germline V gene. The CDR3 totals 16 residues. Trimming took 1 base from V and 2 from J; bases not matched to a gene: 2. For the CDR3, the DNA is TGTGCCAGCAGTGAAGAAGGGACAGGGGGCAATCAGCCCCAGCATTTT. Its translation is CASSEEGTGGNQPQHF.

This clonotype has at least ten counts. The chain carries TRBV7-9 and TRBJ2-7; maybe TRBD1 (6 bases). Trimming took off 3 bases at V and 5 bases at J, with 8 bases between the two ends. The germline gives CDR1 SEHNR, CDR2 FQNEAQ (reference sequence). CDR3 length equals 12 residues. CDR3 DNA: TGTGCCAGCAGCTTTGGGGGCCACGAGCAGTACGTC. Translated, it gives CASSFGGHEQYV.

DNA of the CDR3: TGTGCCTGGAGTGTACTGGGACAGGGTAGCGAGCAGTACTTC. Translated, it gives CAWSVLGQGSEQYF. The V call is TRBV30, the J call TRBJ2-7, with TRBD1 matching 9 bases. Trimming removed 0 bases from V and 6 bases from J; junction bases left unmatched: 6. This CDR3 has 14 residues. Germline V gives CDR1 GTSNPN, CDR2 SVGIG (reference sequence).